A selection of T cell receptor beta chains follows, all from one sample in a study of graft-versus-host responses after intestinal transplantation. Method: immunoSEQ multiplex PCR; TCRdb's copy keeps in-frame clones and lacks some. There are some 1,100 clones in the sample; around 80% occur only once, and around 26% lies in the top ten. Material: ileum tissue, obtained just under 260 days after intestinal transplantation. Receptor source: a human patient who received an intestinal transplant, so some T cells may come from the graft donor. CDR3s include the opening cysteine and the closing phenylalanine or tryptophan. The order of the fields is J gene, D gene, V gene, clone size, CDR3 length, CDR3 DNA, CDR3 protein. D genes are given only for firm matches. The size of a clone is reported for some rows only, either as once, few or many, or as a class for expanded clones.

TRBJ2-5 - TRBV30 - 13 TGTGCCTGGAGTTGGGGGGGCGGAGAGACCCAGTACTTC CAWSWGGGETQYF
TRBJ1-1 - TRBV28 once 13 TGTGCCAGCAGTTTGGAGGGAGACACTGAAGCTTTCTTT CASSLEGDTEAFF
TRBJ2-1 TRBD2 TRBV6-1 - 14 TGTGCCAGCGTAGGCGGGAGGGTGAAGAATGAGCAGTTCTTC CASVGGRVKNEQFF
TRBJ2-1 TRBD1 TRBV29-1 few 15 TGCAGCGTTTCATCCGGGACAGGGGTATACAATGAGCAGTTCTTC CSVSSGTGVYNEQFF
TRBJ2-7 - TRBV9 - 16 TGTGCCAGCAGCGTAGCTAAGGGGACTTACTCCTACGAGCAGTACTTC CASSVAKGTYSYEQYF
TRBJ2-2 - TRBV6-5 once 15 TGTGCCAGCAGTTACTTACTAGATTACACCGGGGAGCTGTTTTTT CASSYLLDYTGELFF
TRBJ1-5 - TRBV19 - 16 TGTGCCAGTACCTTCCATGACAGGTCGTTTAATCAGCCCCAGCATTTT CASTFHDRSFNQPQHF
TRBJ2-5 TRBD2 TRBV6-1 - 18 TGTGCCAGCAGTGGACAATACAGACTAGCGGGGGGGGAAGAGACCCAGTACTTC CASSGQYRLAGGEETQYF